These T cell receptor beta chains were read from a single sample in a study of naive and memory T cell subsets. TCRdb processed the UMI-ligation and nested PCR reads anew with MiXCR; each CDR3 protein has one entry. The profile covers 100,000 to 150,000 distinct CDR3 sequences, with approximately 37% appearing a single time and more than 0.8% taken by the ten largest. The sequenced sample consisted of central memory CD4+ T cells from blood. The receptors shown here come from a human donor in good health. Both conserved end residues are part of each CDR3. A D gene is named only where the DNA matches it firmly. Size tells how often a clone was seen (once, few, many) or the class of an expanded clone, and some rows leave it out.

j_gene | len | d_gene | v_gene | abundance | CDR3aa | CDR3nt
TRBJ2-7 | 15 | TRBD2 | TRBV12-3/TRBV12-4 | few | CASSFPSGGPYEQYF | TGTGCCAGCAGTTTTCCGTCGGGAGGGCCTTACGAGCAGTACTTC
TRBJ2-3 | 13 | - | TRBV7-9 | few | CASSISGGDTQYF | TGTGCCAGCAGCATTAGCGGCGGGGATACGCAGTATTTT
TRBJ2-1 | 15 | - | TRBV5-1 | - | CASSLPSDSYNEQFF | TGCGCCAGCAGCTTGCCCAGCGATTCCTACAATGAGCAGTTCTTC
TRBJ2-4 | 16 | - | TRBV12-3/TRBV12-4 | - | CASSLVRSLAKNIQYF | TGTGCCAGCAGTTTAGTACGGTCCCTAGCCAAAAACATTCAGTACTTC
TRBJ2-1 | 12 | TRBD1 | TRBV6-6 | - | CASSDTGGEQFF | TGTGCCAGCAGTGACACAGGGGGTGAGCAGTTCTTC
TRBJ2-4 | 16 | TRBD2 | TRBV28 | - | CASSRRGIGRADIQYF | TGTGCCAGCTCACGGCGAGGGATTGGGAGGGCGGACATTCAGTACTTC
TRBJ2-1 | 13 | - | TRBV12-3/TRBV12-4 | many | CASGGGRGYEQFF | TGTGCCAGCGGGGGCGGGAGAGGATATGAGCAGTTCTTC
TRBJ1-1 | 11 | - | TRBV29-1 | few | CSTGRNTEAFF | TGCAGCACCGGGAGGAACACTGAAGCTTTCTTT
TRBJ2-7 | 14 | - | TRBV25-1 | - | CASSATGPNGEQYF | TGTGCCAGCAGTGCAACCGGGCCGAATGGGGAGCAGTACTTC
TRBJ2-7 | 15 | TRBD1 | TRBV5-1 | few | CASKLPGQTWNEQYF | TGCGCCAGCAAACTCCCGGGACAGACGTGGAACGAGCAGTACTTC
TRBJ2-7 | 16 | TRBD1 | TRBV6-2/TRBV6-3 | few | CASSYSPRDRAYEQYF | TGTGCCAGCAGTTACTCGCCCCGGGACAGGGCCTACGAGCAGTACTTC
TRBJ2-5 | 14 | - | TRBV29-1 | few | CSVEGRGIRQAQYF | TGCAGCGTTGAGGGCAGGGGAATAAGGCAGGCCCAGTACTTC
TRBJ2-3 | 10 | - | TRBV29-1 | medium-sized | CSGLTDTQYF | TGCAGCGGGTTAACAGATACGCAGTATTTT
TRBJ2-1 | 14 | TRBD1 | TRBV7-9 | few | CASSPGQGFNEQFF | TGTGCCAGCAGCCCGGGACAGGGTTTCAATGAGCAGTTCTTC
TRBJ1-3 | 15 | TRBD1 | TRBV20-1 | few | CSARVPGQGYPTIYF | TGCAGTGCTAGGGTACCGGGACAGGGGTATCCCACCATATATTTT
TRBJ2-3 | 14 | - | TRBV18 | - | CASSLAASTDTQYF | TGTGCCAGCTCACTAGCGGCCAGCACAGATACGCAGTATTTT
TRBJ2-1 | 16 | - | TRBV24-1 | few | CATSDQHILGHNEQFF | TGTGCCACCAGTGACCAACACATCCTGGGCCACAATGAGCAGTTCTTC
TRBJ2-2 | 16 | TRBD1 | TRBV5-4 | few | CASSYGTGGGTGELFF | TGTGCCAGCAGCTATGGGACAGGGGGCGGGACCGGGGAGCTGTTTTTT
TRBJ1-1 | 15 | TRBD1 | TRBV6-1 | - | CASSEAGTGSRKAFF | TGTGCCAGCAGTGAGGCCGGGACAGGGAGTCGCAAAGCTTTCTTT
TRBJ2-1 | 16 | TRBD2 | TRBV6-1 | - | CASSENLAGYYNEQFF | TGTGCCAGCAGTGAAAATCTAGCGGGGTACTACAATGAGCAGTTCTTC
TRBJ1-2 | 12 | - | TRBV5-1 | - | CASSWGAYGYTF | TGCGCCAGCAGCTGGGGGGCCTATGGCTACACCTTC